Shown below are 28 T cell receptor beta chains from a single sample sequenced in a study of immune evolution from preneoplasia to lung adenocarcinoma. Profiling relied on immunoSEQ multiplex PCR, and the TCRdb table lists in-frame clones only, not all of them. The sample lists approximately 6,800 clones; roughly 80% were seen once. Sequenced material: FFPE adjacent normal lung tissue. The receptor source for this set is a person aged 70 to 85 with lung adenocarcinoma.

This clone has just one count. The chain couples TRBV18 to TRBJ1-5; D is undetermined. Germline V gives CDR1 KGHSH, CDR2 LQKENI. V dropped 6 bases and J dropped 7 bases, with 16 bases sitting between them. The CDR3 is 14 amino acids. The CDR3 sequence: CASSSQRVGQPQHF. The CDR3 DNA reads TGTGCCAGCTCCTCTCAACGGGTCGGGCAGCCCCAGCATTTT.

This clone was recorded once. CDR3 DNA sequence: TGCGCCAGCAGCCAAGATTTGGTGGGGACCTACGAGCAGTACTTC. Protein product: CASSQDLVGTYEQYF. The chain has TRBV4-1 and TRBJ2-7; D unresolved. The CDR3 sequence is 15 residues long. Germline V gives CDR1 MGHRA, CDR2 YSYEKL. V dropped 0 bases and J dropped 2 bases, with 11 bases sitting between them.

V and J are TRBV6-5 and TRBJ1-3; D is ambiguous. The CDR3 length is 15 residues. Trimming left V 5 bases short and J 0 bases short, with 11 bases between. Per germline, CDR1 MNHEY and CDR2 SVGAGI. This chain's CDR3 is CASSPVFTSGNTIYF. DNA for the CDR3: TGTGCCAGCAGTCCTGTCTTTACCTCTGGAAACACCATATATTTT.

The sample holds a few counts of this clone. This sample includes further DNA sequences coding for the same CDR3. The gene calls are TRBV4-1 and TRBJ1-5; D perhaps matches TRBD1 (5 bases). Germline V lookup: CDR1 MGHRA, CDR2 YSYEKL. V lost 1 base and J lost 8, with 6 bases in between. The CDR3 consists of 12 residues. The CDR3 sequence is CASSQGGEPQHF. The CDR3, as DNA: TGCGCCAGCAGCCAAGGAGGGGAGCCCCAGCATTTT.

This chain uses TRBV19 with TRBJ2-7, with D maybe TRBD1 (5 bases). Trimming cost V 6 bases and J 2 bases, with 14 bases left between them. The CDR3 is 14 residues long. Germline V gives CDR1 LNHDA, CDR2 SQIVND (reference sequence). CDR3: CASSLYAGTYEQYF. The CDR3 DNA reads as TGTGCCAGTAGCTTATACGCAGGGACCTACGAGCAGTACTTC.

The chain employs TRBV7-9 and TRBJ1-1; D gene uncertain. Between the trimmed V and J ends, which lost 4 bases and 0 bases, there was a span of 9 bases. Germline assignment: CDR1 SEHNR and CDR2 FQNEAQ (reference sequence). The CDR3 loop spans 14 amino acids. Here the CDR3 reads CASSSQIMNTEAFF. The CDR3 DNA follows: TGTGCCAGCAGCTCACAGATCATGAACACTGAAGCTTTCTTT.

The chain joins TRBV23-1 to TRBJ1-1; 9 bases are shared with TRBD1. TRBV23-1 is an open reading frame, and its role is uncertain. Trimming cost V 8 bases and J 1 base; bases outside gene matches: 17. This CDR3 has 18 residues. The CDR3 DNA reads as TGCGCCAGCCGATGCCCCCGTAGGGACAGGGAAACGAACACTGAAGCTTTCTTT. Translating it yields CASRCPRRDRETNTEAFF.

The CDR3 region is CASSPPRTNTGELFF. The DNA for the CDR3 is TGTGCCAGCAGTCCCCCCAGGACGAACACCGGGGAGCTGTTTTTT. The chain combines TRBV7-9 with TRBJ2-2; D call uncertain. Germline V gene sequence: CDR1 SEHNR, CDR2 FQNEAQ (reference sequence). The germline V and J ends were trimmed by 6 bases and 0 bases, with 11 bases remaining between them. The length of the CDR3 is 15 residues. Full variable domain (missing parts from reference TRBV7-9 and TRBJ2-2): DTGVSQNPRHKITKRGQNVTFRCDPISEHNRLYWYRQTLGQGPEFLTYFQNEAQLEKSRLLSDRFSAERPKGSFSTLEIQRTEQGDSAMYLCASSPPRTNTGELFFGEGSRLTVL.

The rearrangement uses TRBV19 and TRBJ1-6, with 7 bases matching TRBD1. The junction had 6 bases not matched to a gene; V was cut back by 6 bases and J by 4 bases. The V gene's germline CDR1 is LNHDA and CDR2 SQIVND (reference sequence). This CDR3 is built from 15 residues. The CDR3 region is CASRTTGNYNSPLHF. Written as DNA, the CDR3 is TGTGCCAGTAGGACGACAGGGAATTATAATTCACCCCTCCACTTT.

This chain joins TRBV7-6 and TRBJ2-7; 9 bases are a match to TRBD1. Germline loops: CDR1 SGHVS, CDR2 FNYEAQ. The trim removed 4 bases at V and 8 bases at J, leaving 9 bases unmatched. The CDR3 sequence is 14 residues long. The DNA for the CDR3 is TGTGCCAGCAGCTCCAGGGACAGGGTCGGTAAGCAGTACTTC. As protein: CASSSRDRVGKQYF.

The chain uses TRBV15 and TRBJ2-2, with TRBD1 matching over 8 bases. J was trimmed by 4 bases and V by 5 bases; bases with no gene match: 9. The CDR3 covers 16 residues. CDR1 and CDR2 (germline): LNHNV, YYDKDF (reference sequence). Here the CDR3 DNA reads TGTGCCACCAGCGCCCGAGGACAGGGCGTCACCGGGGAGCTGTTTTTT. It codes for CATSARGQGVTGELFF.

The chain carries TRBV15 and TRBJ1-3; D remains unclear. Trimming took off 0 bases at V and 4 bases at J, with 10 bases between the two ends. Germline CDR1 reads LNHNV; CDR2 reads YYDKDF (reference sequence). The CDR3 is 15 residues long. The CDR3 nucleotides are TGTGCCACCAGCAGAGACGGAGTAGGGGGAAACACCATATATTTT. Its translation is CATSRDGVGGNTIYF.

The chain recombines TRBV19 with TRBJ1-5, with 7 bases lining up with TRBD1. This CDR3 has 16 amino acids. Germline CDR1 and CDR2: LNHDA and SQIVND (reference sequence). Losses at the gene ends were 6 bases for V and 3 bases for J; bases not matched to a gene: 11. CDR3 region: CASRLGRDRVNQPQHF. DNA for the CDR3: TGTGCCAGTAGATTAGGAAGGGACAGAGTCAATCAGCCCCAGCATTTT.

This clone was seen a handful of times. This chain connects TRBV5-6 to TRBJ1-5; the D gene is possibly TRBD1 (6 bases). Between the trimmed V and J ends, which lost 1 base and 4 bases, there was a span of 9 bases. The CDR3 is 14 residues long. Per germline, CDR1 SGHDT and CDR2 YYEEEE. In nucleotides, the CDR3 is TGTGCCAGCAGCTTGTTAGGGGGGAATCAGCCCCAGCATTTT. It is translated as CASSLLGGNQPQHF.

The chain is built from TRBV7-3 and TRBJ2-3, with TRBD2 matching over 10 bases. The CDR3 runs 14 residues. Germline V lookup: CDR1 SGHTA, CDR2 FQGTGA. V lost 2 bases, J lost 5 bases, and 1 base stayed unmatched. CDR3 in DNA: TGTGCCAGCAGCTTAGGACTAGCGGTAGATACGCAGTATTTT. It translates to CASSLGLAVDTQYF. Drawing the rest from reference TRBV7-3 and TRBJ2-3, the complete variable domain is GAGVSQTPSNKVTEKGKYVELRCDPISGHTALYWYRQSLGQGPEFLIYFQGTGAADDSGLPNDRFFAVRPEGSVSTLKIQRTERGDSAVYLCASSLGLAVDTQYFGPGTRLTVL.

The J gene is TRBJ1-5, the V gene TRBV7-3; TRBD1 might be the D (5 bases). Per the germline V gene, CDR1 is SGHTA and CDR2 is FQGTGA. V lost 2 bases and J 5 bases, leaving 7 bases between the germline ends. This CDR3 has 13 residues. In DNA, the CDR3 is TGTGCCAGCAGCTTAGTCAGGGATCAGCCCCAGCATTTT. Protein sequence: CASSLVRDQPQHF.

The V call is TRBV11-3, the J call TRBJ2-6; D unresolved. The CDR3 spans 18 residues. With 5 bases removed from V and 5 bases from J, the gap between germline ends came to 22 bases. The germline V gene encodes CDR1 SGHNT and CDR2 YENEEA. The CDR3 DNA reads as TGTGCCAGCAGCCGCGTTACATCTCGACAAAGTCGGGCCAACGTCCTGACTTTC. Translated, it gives CASSRVTSRQSRANVLTF. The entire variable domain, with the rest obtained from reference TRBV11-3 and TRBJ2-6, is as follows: EAGVVQSPRYKIIEKKQPVAFWCNPISGHNTLYWYLQNLGQGPELLIRYENEEAVDDSQLPKDRFSAERLKGVDSTLKIQPAELGDSAVYLCASSRVTSRQSRANVLTFGAGSRLTVL.

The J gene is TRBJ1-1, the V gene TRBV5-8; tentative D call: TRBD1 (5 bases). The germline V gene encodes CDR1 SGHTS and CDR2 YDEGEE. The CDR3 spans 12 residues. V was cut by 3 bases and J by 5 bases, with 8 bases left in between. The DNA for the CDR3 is TGTGCCAGCAGCTGGGGGAGTACTGAAGCTTTCTTT. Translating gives CASSWGSTEAFF.

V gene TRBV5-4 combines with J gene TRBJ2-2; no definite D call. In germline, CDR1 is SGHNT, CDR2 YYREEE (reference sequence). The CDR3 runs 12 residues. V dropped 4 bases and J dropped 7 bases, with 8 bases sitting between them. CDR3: CASSPLLGELFF. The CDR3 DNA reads TGTGCCAGCAGCCCCCTACTCGGGGAGCTGTTTTTT.

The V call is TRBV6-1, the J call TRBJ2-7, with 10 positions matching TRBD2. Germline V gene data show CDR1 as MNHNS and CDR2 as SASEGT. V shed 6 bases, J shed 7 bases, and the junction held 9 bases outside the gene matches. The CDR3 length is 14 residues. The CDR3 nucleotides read TGTGCCAGCAGAGGGGCTAGCGGGGGAATTGAGCAGTACTTC. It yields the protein CASRGASGGIEQYF.

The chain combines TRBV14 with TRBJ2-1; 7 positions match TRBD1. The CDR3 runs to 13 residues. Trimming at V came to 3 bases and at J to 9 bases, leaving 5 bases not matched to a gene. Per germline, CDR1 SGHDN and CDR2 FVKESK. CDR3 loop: CASSHPTGREQFF. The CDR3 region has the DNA TGTGCCAGCAGCCACCCGACAGGGCGTGAGCAGTTCTTC. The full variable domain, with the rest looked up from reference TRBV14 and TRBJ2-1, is EAGVTQFPSHSVIEKGQTVTLRCDPISGHDNLYWYRRVMGKEIKFLLHFVKESKQDESGMPNNRFLAERTGGTYSTLKVQPAELEDSGVYFCASSHPTGREQFFGPGTRLTVL.

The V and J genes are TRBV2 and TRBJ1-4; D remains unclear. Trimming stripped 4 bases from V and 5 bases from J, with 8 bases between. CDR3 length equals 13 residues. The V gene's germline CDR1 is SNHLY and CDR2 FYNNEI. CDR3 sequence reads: CASSGSKNEKLFF. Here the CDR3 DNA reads TGTGCCAGCAGTGGAAGTAAAAATGAAAAACTGTTTTTT.

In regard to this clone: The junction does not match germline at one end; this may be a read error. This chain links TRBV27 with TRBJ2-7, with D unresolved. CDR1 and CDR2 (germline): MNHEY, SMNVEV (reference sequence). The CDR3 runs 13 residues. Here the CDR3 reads CASRFGAADEQYF. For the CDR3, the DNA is TGTGCCAGCCGTTTTGGTGCGGCGGACGAGCAGTACTTC.

The CDR3 nucleotides read TGCGCCAGCAGCTTGTTTACGGATTCACCCCTCCACTTT. Encoded protein: CASSLFTDSPLHF. The chain joins TRBV5-1 to TRBJ1-6, with unresolved D. Germline CDR1 SGHRS, CDR2 YFSETQ. The CDR3 totals 13 residues. With 1 base removed from V and 8 bases from J, the gap between germline ends came to 7 bases.

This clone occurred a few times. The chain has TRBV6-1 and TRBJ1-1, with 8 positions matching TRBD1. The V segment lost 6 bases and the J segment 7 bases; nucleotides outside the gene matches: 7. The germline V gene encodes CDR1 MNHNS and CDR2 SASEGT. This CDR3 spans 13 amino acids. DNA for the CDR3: TGTGCCAGCAGCCGGGACAGGCGAGATGAAGCTTTCTTT. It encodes CASSRDRRDEAFF.

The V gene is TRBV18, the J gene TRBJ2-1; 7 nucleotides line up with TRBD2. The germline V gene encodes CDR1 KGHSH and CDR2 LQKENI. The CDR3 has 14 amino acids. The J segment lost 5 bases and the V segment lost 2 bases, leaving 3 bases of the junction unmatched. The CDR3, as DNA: TGTGCCAGCTCACCAATACGGGGGGACAATGAGCAGTTCTTC. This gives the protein CASSPIRGDNEQFF.

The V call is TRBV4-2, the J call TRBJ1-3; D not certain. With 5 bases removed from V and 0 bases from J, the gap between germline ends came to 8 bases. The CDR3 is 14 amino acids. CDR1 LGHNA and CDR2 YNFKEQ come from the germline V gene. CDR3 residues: CASSDSYSGNTIYF. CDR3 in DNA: TGTGCCAGCAGCGACTCCTACTCTGGAAACACCATATATTTT.

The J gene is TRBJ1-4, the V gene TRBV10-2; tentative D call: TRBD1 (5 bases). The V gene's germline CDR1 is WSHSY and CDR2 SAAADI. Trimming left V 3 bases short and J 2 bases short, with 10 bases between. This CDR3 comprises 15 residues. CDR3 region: CASSDPRDTNEKLFF. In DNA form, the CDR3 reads TGCGCCAGCAGTGATCCCCGGGACACTAATGAAAAACTGTTTTTT.